The 20 T cell receptor beta chains given below trace back to one sample, sequenced in a study of T cells in Graves' hyperthyroidism and ophthalmopathy. Amplified TCR beta CDR3 regions came from RNA transcripts. The HTBI primer set served for first-round RT-PCR of the TCR CDR3. TCRdb re-called the multiplex PCR reads through MiXCR, storing one row per CDR3 protein. The data show 300,000 to 450,000 distinct CDR3 sequences, approximately 15% seen once. Sequencing used blood. The receptors derive from a woman under 30 with Graves' hyperthyroidism that later progressed to Graves' ophthalmopathy.

This clonotype was detected ten times or more. The chain couples TRBV10-3 to TRBJ2-7; D is uncertain. This CDR3 has 13 amino acids. The ends were cut back, 6 bases at V and 2 bases at J, with 11 bases in the middle. Germline V gene sequence: CDR1 ENHRY, CDR2 SYGVKD. The CDR3 DNA is TGTGCCATCAGCCCCCGTCAGGCCTACGAGCAGTACTTC. Amino acids: CAISPRQAYEQYF.

This clonotype was observed a few times. The rearrangement uses TRBV7-2 and TRBJ1-2, with D perhaps matching TRBD1 (5 bases). Germline CDR1 is SGHTA and CDR2 is FQGNSA. The CDR3 sequence is 16 residues long. Trimming left V 5 bases short and J 6 bases short, with 22 bases between. As DNA, the CDR3 is TGTGCCAGCAGCCCAGAACTTAGGGGTCTGGGGGATGGCTACACCTTC. Protein product: CASSPELRGLGDGYTF.

This clonotype was picked up many times. The chain carries TRBV30 and TRBJ2-2; no clear D gene. The CDR3 is made up of 13 amino acids. Trimming stripped 1 base from V and 6 bases from J, with 9 bases between. Germline V gene data show CDR1 as GTSNPN and CDR2 as SVGIG (reference sequence). The CDR3 region has the DNA TGTGCCTGGAGTGGACTGGTCGCCGGGGAGCTGTTTTTT. This gives the protein CAWSGLVAGELFF.

This chain uses TRBV28 with TRBJ1-6; TRBD1 matches 12 bases. Germline V gene lookup returns CDR1 MDHEN and CDR2 SYDVKM. Trimming removed 2 bases from V and 6 bases from J; junction bases left unmatched: 8. The CDR3 extends over 18 amino acids. The CDR3 DNA reads TGTGCCAGCAGTTTAAACTCCGGGACAGGGGGCCGTAATTCACCCCTCCACTTT. Translation gives CASSLNSGTGGRNSPLHF.

This clonotype was seen many times. J is TRBJ1-1 and V is TRBV13, with TRBD1 as a possible D gene (6 bases). Trimming shortened V by 5 bases and J by 10 bases, and 20 bases separated the two germline ends. The CDR3 sequence is 14 residues long. Per germline, CDR1 PRHDT and CDR2 FYEKMQ (reference sequence). The DNA for the CDR3 is TGTGCCAGCAGCCAACCTTACAGGGTTCGAGGAGCTTTCTTT. It is translated as CASSQPYRVRGAFF.

This clonotype was counted ten times or more. V and J are TRBV7-2 and TRBJ1-1, with D possibly TRBD1 on 6 matching bases. V was shortened by 2 bases and J by 8 bases, with 15 bases between the two germline ends. The CDR3 consists of 14 residues. Germline CDR1 is SGHTA and CDR2 is FQGNSA. CDR3 protein: CASSLFGGRFEAFF. The CDR3 DNA follows: TGTGCCAGCAGCTTATTTGGGGGGCGTTTCGAAGCTTTCTTT.

This clonotype was seen ten or more times. The chain combines TRBV4-2 with TRBJ2-1; weak D call: TRBD2 (5 bases). Trimming took off 1 base at V and 0 bases at J, with 13 bases between the two ends. CDR3 length: 17 residues. Per germline, CDR1 LGHNA and CDR2 YNFKEQ. The DNA of the CDR3 is TGTGCCAGCAGCCAAGGGGCAGCGGCTAGCTCCTACAATGAGCAGTTCTTC. It encodes CASSQGAAASSYNEQFF.

This clonotype has ten or more counts. This chain joins TRBV18 and TRBJ2-7; D unclear. This CDR3 contains 14 residues. The V gene lost 1 base and the J gene lost 0 bases, with 7 bases spanning the gap. Germline-derived CDR1 and CDR2 are KGHSH and LQKENI. The CDR3 DNA sequence: TGTGCCAGCTCACCACAAAGGTTCTCCTACGAGCAGTACTTC. Translating gives CASSPQRFSYEQYF.

The J gene is TRBJ2-5, the V gene TRBV27, with TRBD1 matching over 8 bases. The CDR3 contains 13 residues. Trimming took 3 bases from V and 8 from J; bases not matched to a gene: 5. Germline lookup yields CDR1 MNHEY and CDR2 SMNVEV (reference sequence). The CDR3 nucleotides read TGTGCCAGCAGTTTCACAGGGGGGTTAACCCAGTACTTC. This translates into CASSFTGGLTQYF.

The chain recombines TRBV19 with TRBJ2-5; D is uncertain. The germline V and J ends were trimmed by 6 bases and 4 bases, with 12 bases remaining between them. The CDR3 has 13 amino acids. The V gene's germline CDR1 is LNHDA and CDR2 SQIVND (reference sequence). Here the CDR3 DNA reads TGTGCCAGTAGGGTGTTCGGCGGAGAGACCCAGTACTTC. This translates into CASRVFGGETQYF.

This clonotype has just a few counts. This sequence joins TRBV6-2 or TRBV6-3 and TRBJ2-1, with 8 nucleotides matching TRBD2. The V gene's germline CDR1 is MNHEY and CDR2 SVGEGT. CDR3 length: 14 amino acids. J lost 2 bases, V lost 7 bases, and 4 bases had no gene match. The CDR3 is CASTGTSTYNEQFF. The CDR3 DNA reads as TGTGCCAGCACCGGGACTAGTACCTACAATGAGCAGTTCTTC.

This clonotype was observed at least ten times. The chain has TRBV6-1 and TRBJ2-7, with 8 nucleotides matching TRBD2. V was clipped by 4 bases and J by 4 bases; unmatched bases: 9. Per germline, CDR1 MNHNS and CDR2 SASEGT. The CDR3 has 15 residues. CDR3 nucleotides: TGTGCCAGCAGTGGGGGTGGTAGCGGGGCGTACGAGCAGTACTTC. Its protein is CASSGGGSGAYEQYF.

This clonotype has more than one count but fewer than ten. The chain carries TRBV14 and TRBJ2-1; tentative D call: TRBD2 (5 bases). V was trimmed by 3 bases and J by 10 bases, leaving 13 bases between them. CDR1 is SGHDN, CDR2 FVKESK, per germline. There are 13 residues in the CDR3. The CDR3 DNA reads as TGTGCCAGCAGCCACGGCGGGCCAGGCGAGCAGTTCTTC. This codes for CASSHGGPGEQFF.

The sample holds many counts of this clonotype. The chain recombines TRBV6-1 with TRBJ2-5, with 7 positions matching TRBD1. Per the germline V gene, CDR1 is MNHNS and CDR2 is SASEGT. Losses at the gene ends were 7 bases for V and 5 bases for J; bases not matched to a gene: 7. The CDR3 covers 13 residues. The CDR3 bases are TGTGCCAGCATGAACAGGGGCTGGGAGACCCAGTACTTC. Translation: CASMNRGWETQYF.

In this sample, this clonotype turned up a few times. The chain carries TRBV6-4 and TRBJ1-2; D is unclear. Germline V lookup: CDR1 MRHNA, CDR2 SNTAGT. The CDR3 is made up of 12 amino acids. V lost 1 base, J lost 6 bases, and 6 bases lay in between. The CDR3 sequence: CASSDWRDGYTF. The CDR3 DNA follows: TGTGCCAGCAGTGACTGGCGCGATGGCTACACCTTC.

As regards this clonotype: This may be a read error, as it is one base from a much larger clone. V usage is TRBV28 and J usage is TRBJ2-3, with D possibly being TRBD2 (5 bases). Trimming removed 7 bases from V and 2 bases from J, with 10 bases in between. CDR1 MDHEN and CDR2 SYDVKM come from the germline V gene. The CDR3 covers 13 residues. The CDR3 DNA reads as TGTGCCAGCATTCGGGGTAACACAGATACGCAGTATTTT. It encodes CASIRGNTDTQYF.

This clonotype turned up a few times. V gene TRBV6-2 or TRBV6-3 combines with J gene TRBJ2-7; D gene ambiguous. The V end lost 0 bases, the J end lost 5 bases, and 8 bases lay between the germline ends. Germline CDR1 is MNHEY and CDR2 is SVGEGT. The CDR3 is 13 amino acids. The CDR3 here is CASSYSILNEQYF. The CDR3 DNA reads TGTGCCAGCAGTTACTCGATCCTCAACGAGCAGTACTTC.

This clonotype was observed at least ten times. The V call is TRBV6-2 or TRBV6-3, the J call TRBJ2-7; D possibly uses TRBD1 or TRBD2 (6 bases each). This CDR3 is 14 amino acids long. CDR1 and CDR2 from the germline V gene are MNHEY and SVGEGT. V was clipped by 7 bases and J by 0 bases, with 13 bases between them. The CDR3 nucleotides read TGTGCCAGCAAACTGAGGGGGGACTCCTACGAGCAGTACTTC. It is translated as CASKLRGDSYEQYF.

The chain is built from TRBV29-1 and TRBJ2-1; 7 positions agree with TRBD1. Trimming at V came to 6 bases and at J to 9 bases, leaving 8 bases not matched to a gene. Germline assignment: CDR1 SQVTM and CDR2 ANQGSEA. The CDR3 extends over 12 amino acids. The CDR3 DNA is TGCAGCGTGGAAAACAGGGGCGGTGAGCAGTTCTTC. Its protein is CSVENRGGEQFF.

This clonotype has a count of ten or more. The chain couples TRBV6-2 or TRBV6-3 to TRBJ2-1; TRBD1 matches at 8 bases. Losses at the gene ends were 6 bases for V and 0 bases for J; bases not matched to a gene: 13. CDR1 and CDR2 (germline): MNHEY, SVGEGT. The CDR3 is 18 residues long. CDR3 residues: CASSEDRAGGLSYNEQFF. The CDR3 DNA is TGTGCCAGCAGCGAGGACAGGGCGGGCGGGCTCTCCTACAATGAGCAGTTCTTC.